This T cell receptor (beta chain) was recorded in a study of T cells in Graves' hyperthyroidism and ophthalmopathy. V was trimmed by 5 bases and J by 3 bases, leaving 12 bases between them. This CDR3 region has 13 residues. Germline-derived CDR1 and CDR2 are SGHDT and YYEEEE. Amplification of TCR beta CDR3 regions was performed using RNA transcripts as template. During a first-round RT-PCR of the TCR CDR3, the HTBI primer set was used. TCRdb reprocessed the multiplex PCR reads via MiXCR and lists one record per CDR3 protein. The sample has 450,000 to 600,000 distinct CDR3 sequences, 20% seen once. This receptor was identified in a man aged 40-49 years with Graves' ophthalmopathy. Source material: blood. The chain carries TRBV5-6 and TRBJ2-7; tentatively, D is TRBD1 or TRBD2 (5 bases each). The CDR3 sequence is CASSNGTDYEQYF. The DNA for the CDR3 is TGTGCCAGCAGTAATGGGACGGACTACGAGCAGTACTTC.